Listed here is a single T cell receptor (beta chain). The data were taken from a study of Graves' ophthalmopathy and Graves' hyperthyroidism. The sequenced template was RNA, covering the TCR beta CDR3 region. The first round was an RT-PCR with HTBI primers, and the second round was a multiplex PCR. TCRdb redid the calling of the multiplex PCR reads with MiXCR, one entry per CDR3 protein. The sample contains 200,000 to 300,000 distinct CDR3 sequences, approximately 42% of which appear only once. Germline V CDR1 and CDR2: SGDLS, YYNGEE. V was trimmed by 8 bases and J by 1 base, leaving 19 bases between them. The CDR3 sequence is 15 residues long.

The chain has TRBV9 and TRBJ2-7, with a tentative D call TRBD1 (7 bases). The sample consisted of peripheral blood. The source of this sequence is an adult man with Graves' ophthalmopathy. The CDR3 reads CASSPEPGGSYEQYF. In DNA form, the CDR3 reads TGTGCCAGTAGCCCAGAGCCAGGGGGGTCCTACGAGCAGTACTTC.